This TCR beta chain comes out of a study of shared clonotypes between healthy human individuals. About the study: CD4 naive and CD4 memory each took three plates per donor, while CD8 naive took two and CD8 memory one.

The CDR3 totals 16 residues. V dropped 3 bases and J dropped 5; count of bases not matched to a gene: 11. CDR1 and CDR2 (germline): SGHNT, YYREEE (reference sequence). Profiled with immunoSEQ multiplex PCR; TCRdb holds only in-frame clones, not every one. The table has approximately 2,300,000 clones, 85% to 95% seen once. General study findings and limits: It was anticipated that sequencing depth would influence how many clonotypes donors shared. The rarefaction results pointed to incomplete sorted-subset sequencing despite large depth. Naive subsets usually exceeded memory subsets in estimated richness.

For this clone: Antigen: not known.

The receptor was derived from a man younger than 30 in good health. Some clones in this sample may be carry-over from other donors' samples. Sequenced input: naive CD4+ T cells from PBMCs. Subset in this sample: CD45RA+ positively selected. This chain uses TRBV5-4 with TRBJ2-5; 9 bases line up with TRBD2. The chain's CDR3 is CASSSQREEGWETQYF. The CDR3, as DNA: TGTGCCAGCAGCTCCCAGCGGGAGGAGGGGTGGGAGACCCAGTACTTC.